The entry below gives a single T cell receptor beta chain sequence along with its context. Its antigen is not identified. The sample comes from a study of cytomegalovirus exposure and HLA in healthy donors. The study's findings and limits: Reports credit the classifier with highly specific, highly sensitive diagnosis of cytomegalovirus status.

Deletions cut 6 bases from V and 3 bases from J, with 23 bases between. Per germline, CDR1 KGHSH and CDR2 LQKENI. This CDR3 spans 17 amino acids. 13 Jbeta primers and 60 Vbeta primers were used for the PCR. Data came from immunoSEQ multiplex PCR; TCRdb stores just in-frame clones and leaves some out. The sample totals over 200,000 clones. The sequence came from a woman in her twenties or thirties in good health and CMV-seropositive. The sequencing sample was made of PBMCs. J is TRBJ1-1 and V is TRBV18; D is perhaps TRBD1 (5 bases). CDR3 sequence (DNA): TGTGCCAGCTCTGAGGTCTCCAGGGAAGAGTCCGACACTGAAGCTTTCTTT. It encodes CASSEVSREESDTEAFF.